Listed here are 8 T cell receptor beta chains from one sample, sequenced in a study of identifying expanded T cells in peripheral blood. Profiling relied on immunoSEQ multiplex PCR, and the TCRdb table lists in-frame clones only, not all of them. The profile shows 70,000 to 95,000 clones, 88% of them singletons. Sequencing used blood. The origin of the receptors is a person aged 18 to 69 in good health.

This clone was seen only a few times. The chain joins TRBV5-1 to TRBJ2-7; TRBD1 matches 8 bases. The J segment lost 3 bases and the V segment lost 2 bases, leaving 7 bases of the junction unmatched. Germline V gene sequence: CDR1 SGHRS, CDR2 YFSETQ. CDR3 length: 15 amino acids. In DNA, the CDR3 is TGCGCCAGCAGCTTCACGGACAGGGCCCACTACGAGCAGTACTTC. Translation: CASSFTDRAHYEQYF.

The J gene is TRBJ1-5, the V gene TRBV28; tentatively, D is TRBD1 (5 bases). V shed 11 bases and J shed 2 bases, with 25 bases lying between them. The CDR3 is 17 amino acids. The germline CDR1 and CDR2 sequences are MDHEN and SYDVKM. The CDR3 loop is CAARAFGTRGRNQPQHF. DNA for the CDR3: TGTGCCGCCCGGGCTTTCGGGACTCGGGGACGCAATCAGCCCCAGCATTTT.

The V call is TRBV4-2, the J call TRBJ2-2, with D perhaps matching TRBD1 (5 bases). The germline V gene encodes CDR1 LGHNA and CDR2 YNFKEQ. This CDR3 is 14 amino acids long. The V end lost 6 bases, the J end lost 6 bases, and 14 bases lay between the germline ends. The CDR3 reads CASRESLGAGELFF. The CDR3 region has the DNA TGTGCCAGCAGGGAAAGCTTAGGGGCCGGGGAGCTGTTTTTT.

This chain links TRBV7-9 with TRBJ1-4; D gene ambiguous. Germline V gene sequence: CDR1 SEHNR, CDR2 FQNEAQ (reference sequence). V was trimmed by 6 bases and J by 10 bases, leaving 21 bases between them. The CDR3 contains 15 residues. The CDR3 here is CASSPRTGPPRKLFF. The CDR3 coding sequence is TGTGCCAGCAGTCCAAGGACGGGTCCGCCAAGAAAACTGTTTTTT.

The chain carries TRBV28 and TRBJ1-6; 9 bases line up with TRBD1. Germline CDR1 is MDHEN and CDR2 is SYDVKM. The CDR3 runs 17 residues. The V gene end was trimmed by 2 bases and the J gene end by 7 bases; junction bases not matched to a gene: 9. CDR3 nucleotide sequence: TGTGCCAGCAGTTTACCTTTCGGGACAGGGTACAATTCACCCCTCCACTTT. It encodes CASSLPFGTGYNSPLHF.

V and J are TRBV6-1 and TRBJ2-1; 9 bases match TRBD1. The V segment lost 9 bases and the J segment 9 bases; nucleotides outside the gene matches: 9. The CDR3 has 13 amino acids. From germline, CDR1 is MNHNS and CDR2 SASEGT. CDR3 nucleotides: TGTGCCAGTGCCGGGACAGGGTTTGGTGAGCAGTTCTTC. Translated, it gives CASAGTGFGEQFF.

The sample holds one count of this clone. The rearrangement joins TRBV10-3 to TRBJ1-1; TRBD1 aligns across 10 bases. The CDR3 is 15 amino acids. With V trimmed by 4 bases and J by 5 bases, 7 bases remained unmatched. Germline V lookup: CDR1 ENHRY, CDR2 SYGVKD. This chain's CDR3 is CAISVDRGPRTEAFF. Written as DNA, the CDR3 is TGTGCCATCAGTGTTGACAGGGGGCCAAGGACTGAAGCTTTCTTT.

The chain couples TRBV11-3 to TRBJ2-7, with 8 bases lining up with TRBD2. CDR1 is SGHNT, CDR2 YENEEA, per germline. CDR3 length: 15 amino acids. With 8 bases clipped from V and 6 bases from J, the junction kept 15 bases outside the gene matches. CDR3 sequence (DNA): TGTGCCAGCTCATCGGGGGGGACAAACCCCTCCGAGCAGTACTTC. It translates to CASSSGGTNPSEQYF.